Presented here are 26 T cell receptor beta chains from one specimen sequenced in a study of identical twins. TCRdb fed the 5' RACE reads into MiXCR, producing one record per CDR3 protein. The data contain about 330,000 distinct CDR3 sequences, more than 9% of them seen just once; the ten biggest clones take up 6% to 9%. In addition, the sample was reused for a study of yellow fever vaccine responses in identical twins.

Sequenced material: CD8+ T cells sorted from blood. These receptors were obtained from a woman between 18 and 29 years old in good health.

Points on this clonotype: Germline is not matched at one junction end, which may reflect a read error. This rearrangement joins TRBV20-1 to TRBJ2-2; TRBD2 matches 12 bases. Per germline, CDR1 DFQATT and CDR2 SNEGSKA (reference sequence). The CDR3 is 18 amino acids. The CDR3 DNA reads TGCAGTGCAAGAGACCGACTAGCGGGGGCCGCGAACACCGGGGAGCTGTTTTTT. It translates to CSARDRLAGAANTGELFF.

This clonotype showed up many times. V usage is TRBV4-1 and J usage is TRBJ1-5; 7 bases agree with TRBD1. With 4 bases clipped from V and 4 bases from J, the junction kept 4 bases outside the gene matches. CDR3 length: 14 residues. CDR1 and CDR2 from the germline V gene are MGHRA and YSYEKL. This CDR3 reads CASSRGQLNQPQHF. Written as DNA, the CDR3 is TGCGCCAGCAGCCGGGGACAGCTAAATCAGCCCCAGCATTTT.

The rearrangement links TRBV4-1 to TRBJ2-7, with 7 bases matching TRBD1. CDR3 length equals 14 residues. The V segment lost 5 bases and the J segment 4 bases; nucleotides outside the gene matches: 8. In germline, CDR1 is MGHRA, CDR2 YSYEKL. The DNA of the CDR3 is TGCGCCAGCAGCGTCCCGGGACAGAGGTACGAGCAGTACTTC. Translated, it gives CASSVPGQRYEQYF.

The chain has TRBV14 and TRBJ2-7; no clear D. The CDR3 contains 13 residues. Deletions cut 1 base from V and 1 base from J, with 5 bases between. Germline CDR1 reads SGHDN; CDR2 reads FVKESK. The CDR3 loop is CASSQGDSYEQYF. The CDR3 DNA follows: TGTGCCAGCAGCCAAGGAGATTCCTACGAGCAGTACTTC.

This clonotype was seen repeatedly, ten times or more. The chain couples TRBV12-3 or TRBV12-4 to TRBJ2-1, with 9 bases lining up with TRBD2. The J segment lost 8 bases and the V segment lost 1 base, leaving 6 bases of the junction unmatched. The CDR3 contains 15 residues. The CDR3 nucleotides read TGTGCCAGCAGTTTAGGAGGCGGGAGGGTCGATGAGCAGTTCTTC. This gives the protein CASSLGGGRVDEQFF.

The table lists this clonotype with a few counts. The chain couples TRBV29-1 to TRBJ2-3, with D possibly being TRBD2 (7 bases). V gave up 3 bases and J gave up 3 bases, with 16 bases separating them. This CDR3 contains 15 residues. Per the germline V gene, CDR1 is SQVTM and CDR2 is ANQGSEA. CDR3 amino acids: CSVEIGGRKTDTQYF. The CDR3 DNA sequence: TGCAGCGTTGAGATCGGGGGGCGAAAAACAGATACGCAGTATTTT.

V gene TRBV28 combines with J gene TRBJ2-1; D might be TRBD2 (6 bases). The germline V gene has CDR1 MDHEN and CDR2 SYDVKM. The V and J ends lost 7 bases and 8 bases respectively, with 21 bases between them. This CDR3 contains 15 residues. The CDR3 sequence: CASTSGESLIDEQFF. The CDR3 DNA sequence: TGTGCCAGCACCTCGGGGGAATCTCTTATTGATGAGCAGTTCTTC.

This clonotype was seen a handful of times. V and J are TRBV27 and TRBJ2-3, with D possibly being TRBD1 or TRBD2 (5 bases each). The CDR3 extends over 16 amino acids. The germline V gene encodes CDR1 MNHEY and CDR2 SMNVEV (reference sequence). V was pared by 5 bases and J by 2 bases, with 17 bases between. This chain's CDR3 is CASSPPGRRFTDTQYF. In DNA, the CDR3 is TGTGCCAGCAGTCCACCGGGACGGCGGTTCACAGATACGCAGTATTTT.

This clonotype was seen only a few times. CDR3 sequence (DNA): TGTGCCAGCACCCCACCCGGGTCGTCGCGGAATACGCAGTATTTT. This encodes CASTPPGSSRNTQYF. This chain uses TRBV28 with TRBJ2-3; D ambiguous. Per the germline V gene, CDR1 is MDHEN and CDR2 is SYDVKM. CDR3 length: 15 amino acids. The germline V and J ends were trimmed by 7 bases and 7 bases, with 21 bases remaining between them.

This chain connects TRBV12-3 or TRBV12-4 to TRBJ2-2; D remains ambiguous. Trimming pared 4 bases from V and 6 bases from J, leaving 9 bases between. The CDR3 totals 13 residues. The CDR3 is CASSSRMAGELFF. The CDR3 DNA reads TGTGCCAGCAGTTCCCGTATGGCCGGGGAGCTGTTTTTT.

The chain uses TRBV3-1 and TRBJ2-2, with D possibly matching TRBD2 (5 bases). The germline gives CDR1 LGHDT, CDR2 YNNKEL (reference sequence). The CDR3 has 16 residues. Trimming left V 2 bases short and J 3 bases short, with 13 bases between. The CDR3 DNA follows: TGTGCCAGCAGCCAACTCGGAGGCGGAGACACCGGGGAGCTGTTTTTT. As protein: CASSQLGGGDTGELFF.

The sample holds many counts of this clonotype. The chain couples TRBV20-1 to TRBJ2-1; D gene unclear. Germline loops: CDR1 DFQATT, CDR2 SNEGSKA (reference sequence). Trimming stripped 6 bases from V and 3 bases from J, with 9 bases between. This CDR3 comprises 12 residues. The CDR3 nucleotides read TGCAGTGCACCGATAAGCTACAATGAGCAGTTCTTC. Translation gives CSAPISYNEQFF.

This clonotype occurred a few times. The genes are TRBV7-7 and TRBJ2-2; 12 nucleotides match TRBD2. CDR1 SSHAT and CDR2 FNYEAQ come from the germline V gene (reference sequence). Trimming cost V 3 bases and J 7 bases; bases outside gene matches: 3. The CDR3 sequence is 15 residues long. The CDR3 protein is CASSLGTSGRGELFF. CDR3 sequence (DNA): TGTGCCAGCAGCTTGGGGACTAGCGGGCGCGGGGAGCTGTTTTTT.

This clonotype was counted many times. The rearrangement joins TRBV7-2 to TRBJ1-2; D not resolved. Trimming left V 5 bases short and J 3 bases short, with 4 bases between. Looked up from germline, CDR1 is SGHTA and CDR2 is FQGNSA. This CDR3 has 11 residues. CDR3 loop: CASSADYGYTF. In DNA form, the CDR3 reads TGTGCCAGCAGCGCTGACTATGGCTACACCTTC.

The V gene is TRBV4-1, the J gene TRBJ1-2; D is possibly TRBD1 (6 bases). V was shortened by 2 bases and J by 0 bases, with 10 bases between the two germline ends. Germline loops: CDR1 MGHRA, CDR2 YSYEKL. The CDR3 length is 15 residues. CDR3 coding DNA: TGCGCCAGCAGCCAACAGGGGCCAGCTAACTATGGCTACACCTTC. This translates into CASSQQGPANYGYTF.

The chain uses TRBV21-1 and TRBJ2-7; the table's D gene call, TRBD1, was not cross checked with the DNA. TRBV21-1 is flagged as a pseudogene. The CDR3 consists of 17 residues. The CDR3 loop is CASSNEVTTGDPYEQYV. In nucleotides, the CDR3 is TGTGCCAGCAGCAACGAGGTCACGACAGGGGACCCCTACGAGCAGTACGTC.

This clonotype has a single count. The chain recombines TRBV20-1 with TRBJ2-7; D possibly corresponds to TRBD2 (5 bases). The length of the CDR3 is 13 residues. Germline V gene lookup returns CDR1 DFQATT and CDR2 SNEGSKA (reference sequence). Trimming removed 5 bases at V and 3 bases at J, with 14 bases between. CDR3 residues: CSAASREDYEQYF. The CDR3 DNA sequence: TGCAGTGCTGCTAGCCGGGAAGACTACGAGCAGTACTTC.

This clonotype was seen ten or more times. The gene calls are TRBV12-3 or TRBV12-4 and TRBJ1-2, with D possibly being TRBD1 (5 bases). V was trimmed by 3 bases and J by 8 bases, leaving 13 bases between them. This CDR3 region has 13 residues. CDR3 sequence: CASSFQGIIGYTF. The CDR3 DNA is TGTGCCAGCAGTTTCCAGGGTATAATAGGCTACACCTTC.

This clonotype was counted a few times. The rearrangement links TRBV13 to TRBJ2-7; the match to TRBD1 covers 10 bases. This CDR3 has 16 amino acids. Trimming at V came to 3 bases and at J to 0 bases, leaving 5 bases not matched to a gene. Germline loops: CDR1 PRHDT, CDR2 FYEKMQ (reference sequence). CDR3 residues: CASSLRGQGISYEQYV. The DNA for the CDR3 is TGTGCCAGCAGCTTGAGGGGACAGGGGATCTCCTACGAGCAGTACGTC.

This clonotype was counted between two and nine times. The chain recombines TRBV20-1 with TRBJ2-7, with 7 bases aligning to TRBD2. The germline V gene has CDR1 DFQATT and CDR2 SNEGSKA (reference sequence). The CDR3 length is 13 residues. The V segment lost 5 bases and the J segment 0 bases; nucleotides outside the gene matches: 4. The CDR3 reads CSAARDYSYEQYF. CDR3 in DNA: TGCAGTGCTGCACGGGACTACTCCTACGAGCAGTACTTC.

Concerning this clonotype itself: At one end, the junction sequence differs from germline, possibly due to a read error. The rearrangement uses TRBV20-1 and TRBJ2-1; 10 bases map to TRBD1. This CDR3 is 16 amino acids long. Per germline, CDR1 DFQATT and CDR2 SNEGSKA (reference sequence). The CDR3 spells CCAINTGTGDWNEQFF. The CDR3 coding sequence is TGCTGTGCCATTAACACCGGGACAGGGGATTGGAATGAGCAGTTCTTC.

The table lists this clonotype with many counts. The CDR3 region has the DNA TGCGCCAGCAGCCAGACCTTCAATGAGCAGTTCTTC. Its protein product is CASSQTFNEQFF. V gene TRBV4-1 combines with J gene TRBJ2-1; the D is unclear. The V and J ends lost 3 bases and 6 bases respectively, with 6 bases between them. Per the germline V gene, CDR1 is MGHRA and CDR2 is YSYEKL. The CDR3 totals 12 residues.

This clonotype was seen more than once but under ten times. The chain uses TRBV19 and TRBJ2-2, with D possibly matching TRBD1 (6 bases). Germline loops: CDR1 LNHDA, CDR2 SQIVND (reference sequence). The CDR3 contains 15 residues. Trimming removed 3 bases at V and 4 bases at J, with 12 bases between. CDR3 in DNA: TGTGCCAGTAGTATCTTCACCAGGGGCACCGGGGAGCTGTTTTTT. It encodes CASSIFTRGTGELFF.

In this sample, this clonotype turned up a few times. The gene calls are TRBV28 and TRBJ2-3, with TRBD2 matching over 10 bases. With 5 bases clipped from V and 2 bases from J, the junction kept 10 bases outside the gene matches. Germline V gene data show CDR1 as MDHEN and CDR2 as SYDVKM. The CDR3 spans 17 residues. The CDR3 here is CASSTPPAGGPTDTQYF. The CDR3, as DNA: TGTGCCAGCAGTACCCCCCCAGCGGGAGGGCCCACAGATACGCAGTATTTT.

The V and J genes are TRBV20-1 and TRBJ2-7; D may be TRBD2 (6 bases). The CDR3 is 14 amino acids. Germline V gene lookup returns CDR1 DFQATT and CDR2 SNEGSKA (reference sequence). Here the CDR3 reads CRASLARELYEQYV. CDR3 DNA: TGCAGAGCTAGCCTAGCGAGAGAACTCTACGAGCAGTACGTC.

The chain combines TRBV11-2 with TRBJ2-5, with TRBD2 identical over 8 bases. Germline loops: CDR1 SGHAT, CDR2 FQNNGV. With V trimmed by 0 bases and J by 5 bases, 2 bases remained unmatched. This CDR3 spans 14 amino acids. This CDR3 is CASSLDPSGETQYF. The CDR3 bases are TGTGCCAGCAGCTTAGATCCTAGCGGGGAGACCCAGTACTTC.